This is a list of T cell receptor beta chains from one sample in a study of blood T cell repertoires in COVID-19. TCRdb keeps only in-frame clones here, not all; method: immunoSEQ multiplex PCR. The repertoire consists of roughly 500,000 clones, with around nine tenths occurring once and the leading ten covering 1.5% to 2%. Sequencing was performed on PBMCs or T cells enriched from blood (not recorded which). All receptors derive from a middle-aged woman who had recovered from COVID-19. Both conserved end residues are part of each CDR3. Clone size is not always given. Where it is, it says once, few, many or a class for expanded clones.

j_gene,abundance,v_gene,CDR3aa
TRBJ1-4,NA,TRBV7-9,CASSLAASGGPNEKLFF
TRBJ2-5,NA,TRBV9,CASSFQGAEETQYF
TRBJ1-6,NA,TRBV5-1,CASSLEIQGEGYNSPLHF
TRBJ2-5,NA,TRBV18,CASSPPATRKETQYF
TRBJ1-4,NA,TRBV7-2,CASSRLGTAATNEKLFF
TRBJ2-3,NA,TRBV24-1,CATSVVAGGPYTQYF
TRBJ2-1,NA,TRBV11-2,CASSLDRTGEQFF
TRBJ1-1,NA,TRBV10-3,CAIRSDRVEPTEAFF
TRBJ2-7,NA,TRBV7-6,CASGGGHPRAREQYF
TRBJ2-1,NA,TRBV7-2,CASSPRLRAGNEQFF
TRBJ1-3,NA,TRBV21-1,CASSTDRVGNTIYF
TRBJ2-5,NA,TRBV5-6,CANPAGDLETQYF
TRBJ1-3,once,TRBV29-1,CSAFLDNSGNTIYF
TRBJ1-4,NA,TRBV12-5,CASGFILQGQGEKLFF
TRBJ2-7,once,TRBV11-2,CASSGLSYEQYF
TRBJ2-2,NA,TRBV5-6,CASSSRRSSGVTGELFF
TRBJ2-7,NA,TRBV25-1,CASGGGSYEQYF
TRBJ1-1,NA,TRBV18,CASSPTGGARGTEAFF
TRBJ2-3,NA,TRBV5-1,CASSLERERSTDTQYF
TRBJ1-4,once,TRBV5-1,CASSLEGATNEKLFF
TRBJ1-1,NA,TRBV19,CASRPSQVITEAFF
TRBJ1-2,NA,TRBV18,CASSPPAGSGYTF
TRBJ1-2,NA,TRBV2,CASSEAILNYGYTF
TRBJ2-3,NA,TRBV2,CASSAREGRDTQYF
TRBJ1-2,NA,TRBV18,CASSPGQGMAITF
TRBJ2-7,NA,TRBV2,CASRPLDRANEQYF
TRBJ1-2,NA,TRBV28,CASSFEGDRHGYTF
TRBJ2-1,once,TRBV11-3,CASSRRDYNEQFF
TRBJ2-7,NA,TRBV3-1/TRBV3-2,CASSPRREALYEQYF
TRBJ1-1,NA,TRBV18,CASSPIEVWGPNTEAFF
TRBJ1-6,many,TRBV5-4,CASSAGQPNSPLHF
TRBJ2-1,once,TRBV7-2,CASSLGYRGDNEQFF